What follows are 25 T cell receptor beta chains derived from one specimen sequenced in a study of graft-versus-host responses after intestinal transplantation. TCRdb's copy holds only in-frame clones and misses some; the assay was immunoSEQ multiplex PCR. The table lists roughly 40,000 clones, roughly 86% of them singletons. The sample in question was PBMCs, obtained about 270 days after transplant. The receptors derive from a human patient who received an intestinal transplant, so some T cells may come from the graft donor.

The CDR3 sequence is CASSWGHGTRETQYF. The CDR3 nucleotides are TGTGCCAGCAGCTGGGGACACGGAACGCGGGAGACCCAGTACTTC. This chain joins TRBV5-8 and TRBJ2-5; D perhaps matches TRBD1 (6 bases). This CDR3 is 15 amino acids long. Germline CDR1 and CDR2: SGHTS and YDEGEE. The V and J ends lost 3 bases and 5 bases respectively, with 17 bases between them.

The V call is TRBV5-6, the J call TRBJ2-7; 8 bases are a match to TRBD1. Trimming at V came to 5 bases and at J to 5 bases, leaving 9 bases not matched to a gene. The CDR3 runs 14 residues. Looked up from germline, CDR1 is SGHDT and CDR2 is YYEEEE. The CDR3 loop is CASSWDRPSDEQYF. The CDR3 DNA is TGTGCCAGCAGTTGGGACAGGCCCTCTGACGAGCAGTACTTC.

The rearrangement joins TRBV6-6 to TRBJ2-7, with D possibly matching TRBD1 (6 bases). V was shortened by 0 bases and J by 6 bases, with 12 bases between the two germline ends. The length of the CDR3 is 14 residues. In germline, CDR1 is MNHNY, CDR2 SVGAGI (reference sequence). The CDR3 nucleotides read TGTGCCAGCAGTTACTCGGGTACAGGGTCCGAGCAGTACTTC. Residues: CASSYSGTGSEQYF.

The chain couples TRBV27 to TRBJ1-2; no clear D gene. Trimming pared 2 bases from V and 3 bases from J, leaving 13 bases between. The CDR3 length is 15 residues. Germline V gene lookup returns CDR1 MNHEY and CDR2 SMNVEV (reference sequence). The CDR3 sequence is CASSLRPPPDYGYTF. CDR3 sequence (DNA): TGTGCCAGCAGTTTAAGGCCACCCCCCGACTATGGCTACACCTTC.

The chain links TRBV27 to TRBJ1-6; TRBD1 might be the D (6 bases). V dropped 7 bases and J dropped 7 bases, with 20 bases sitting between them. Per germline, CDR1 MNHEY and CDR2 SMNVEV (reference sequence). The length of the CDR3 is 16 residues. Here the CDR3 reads CASTPWGRGGNSPLHF. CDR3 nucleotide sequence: TGTGCCAGCACTCCCTGGGGGCGCGGGGGAAATTCACCCCTCCACTTT.

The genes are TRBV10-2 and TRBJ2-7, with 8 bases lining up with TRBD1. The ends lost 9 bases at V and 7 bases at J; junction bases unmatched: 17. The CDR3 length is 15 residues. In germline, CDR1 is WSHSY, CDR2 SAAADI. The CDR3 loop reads CASRPPGQGIWEQYF. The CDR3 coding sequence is TGCGCCAGTAGACCTCCCGGACAGGGTATCTGGGAGCAGTACTTC.

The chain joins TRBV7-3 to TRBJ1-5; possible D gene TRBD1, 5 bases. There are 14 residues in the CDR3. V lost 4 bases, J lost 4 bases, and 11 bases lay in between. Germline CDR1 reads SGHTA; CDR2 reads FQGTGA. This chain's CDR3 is CASSYRDRNQPQHF. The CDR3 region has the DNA TGTGCCAGCAGCTACCGGGACCGGAATCAGCCCCAGCATTTT.

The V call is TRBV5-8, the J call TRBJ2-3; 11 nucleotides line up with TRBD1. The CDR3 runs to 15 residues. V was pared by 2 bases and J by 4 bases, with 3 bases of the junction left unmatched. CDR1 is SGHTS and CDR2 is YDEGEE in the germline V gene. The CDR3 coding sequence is TGTGCCAGCAGCTTAGGACAGGGGGCTGCAGATACGCAGTATTTT. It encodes CASSLGQGAADTQYF.

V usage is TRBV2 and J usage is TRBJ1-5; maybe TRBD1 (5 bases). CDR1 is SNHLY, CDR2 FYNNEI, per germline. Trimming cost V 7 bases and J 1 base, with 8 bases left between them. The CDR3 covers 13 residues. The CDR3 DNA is TGTGCCAGCAATCGACAGAGCAATCAGCCCCAGCATTTT. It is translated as CASNRQSNQPQHF.

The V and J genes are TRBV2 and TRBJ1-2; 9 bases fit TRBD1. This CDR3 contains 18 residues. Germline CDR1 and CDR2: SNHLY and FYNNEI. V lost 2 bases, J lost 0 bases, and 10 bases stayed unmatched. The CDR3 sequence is CASSESGTGFPPNYGYTF. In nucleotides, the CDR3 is TGTGCCAGCAGTGAATCGGGGACAGGGTTCCCCCCTAACTATGGCTACACCTTC.

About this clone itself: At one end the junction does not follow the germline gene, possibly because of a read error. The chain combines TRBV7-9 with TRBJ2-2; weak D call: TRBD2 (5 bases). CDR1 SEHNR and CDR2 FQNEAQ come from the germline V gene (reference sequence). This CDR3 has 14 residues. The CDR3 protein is CASSIAWDTGELFF. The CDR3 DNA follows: TGTGCCAGCAGCATAGCGTGGGACACCGGGGAGCTGTTTTTT.

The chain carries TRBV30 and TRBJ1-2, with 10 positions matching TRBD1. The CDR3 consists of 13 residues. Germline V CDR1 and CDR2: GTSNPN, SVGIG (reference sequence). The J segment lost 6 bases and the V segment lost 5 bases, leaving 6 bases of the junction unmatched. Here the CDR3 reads CAWGRGTGDGYTF. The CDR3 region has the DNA TGTGCCTGGGGGCGGGGGACAGGGGATGGCTACACCTTC.

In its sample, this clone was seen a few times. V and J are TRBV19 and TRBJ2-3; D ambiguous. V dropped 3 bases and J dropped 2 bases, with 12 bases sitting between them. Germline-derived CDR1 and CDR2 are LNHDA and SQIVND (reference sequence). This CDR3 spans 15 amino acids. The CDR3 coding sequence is TGTGCCAGTAGTATTGGGCGGCTACTCACAGATACGCAGTATTTT. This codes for CASSIGRLLTDTQYF. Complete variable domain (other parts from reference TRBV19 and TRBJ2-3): DGGITQSPKYLFRKEGQNVTLSCEQNLNHDAMYWYRQDPGQGLRLIYYSQIVNDFQKGDIAEGYSVSREKKESFPLTVTSAQKNPTAFYLCASSIGRLLTDTQYFGPGTRLTVL.

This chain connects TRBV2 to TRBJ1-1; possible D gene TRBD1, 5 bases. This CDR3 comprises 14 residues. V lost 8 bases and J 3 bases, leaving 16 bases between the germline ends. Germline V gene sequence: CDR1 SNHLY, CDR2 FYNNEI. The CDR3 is CASSHGGGDTEAFF. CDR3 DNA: TGTGCCAGCTCCCACGGTGGGGGGGACACTGAAGCTTTCTTT.

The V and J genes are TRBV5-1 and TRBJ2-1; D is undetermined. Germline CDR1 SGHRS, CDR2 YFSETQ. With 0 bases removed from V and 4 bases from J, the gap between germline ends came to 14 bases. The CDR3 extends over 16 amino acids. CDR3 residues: CASSLATQSLYNEQFF. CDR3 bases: TGCGCCAGCAGCTTGGCCACGCAGTCTTTATACAATGAGCAGTTCTTC. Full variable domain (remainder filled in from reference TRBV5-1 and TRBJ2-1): KAGVTQTPRYLIKTRGQQVTLSCSPISGHRSVSWYQQTPGQGLQFLFEYFSETQRNKGNFPGRFSGRQFSNSRSEMNVSTLELGDSALYLCASSLATQSLYNEQFFGPGTRLTVL.

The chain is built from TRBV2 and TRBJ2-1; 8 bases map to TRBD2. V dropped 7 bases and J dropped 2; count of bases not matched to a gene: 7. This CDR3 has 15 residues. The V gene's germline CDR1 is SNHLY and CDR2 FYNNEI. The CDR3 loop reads CASITGGAAYNEQFF. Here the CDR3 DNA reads TGTGCCAGCATTACCGGGGGGGCCGCCTACAATGAGCAGTTCTTC.

CDR3 sequence: CASSSFGETQYF. CDR3 nucleotide sequence: TGTGCCAGCAGCTCATTCGGGGAGACCCAGTACTTC. V gene TRBV7-9 combines with J gene TRBJ2-5; D ambiguous. This CDR3 has 12 amino acids. Trimming removed 4 bases from V and 5 bases from J, with 8 bases in between. Germline CDR1 reads SEHNR; CDR2 reads FQNEAQ (reference sequence).

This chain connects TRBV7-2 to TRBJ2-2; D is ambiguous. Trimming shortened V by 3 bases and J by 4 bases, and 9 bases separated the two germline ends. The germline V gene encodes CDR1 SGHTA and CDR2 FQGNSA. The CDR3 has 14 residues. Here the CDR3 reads CASSLNRITGELFF. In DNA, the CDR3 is TGTGCCAGCAGCTTGAATAGAATCACCGGGGAGCTGTTTTTT.

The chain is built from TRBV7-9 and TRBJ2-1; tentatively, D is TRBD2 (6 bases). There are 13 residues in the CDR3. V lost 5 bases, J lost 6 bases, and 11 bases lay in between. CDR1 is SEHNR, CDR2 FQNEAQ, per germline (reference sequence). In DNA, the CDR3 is TGTGCCAGCAGCCATTGGAGGGTCAATGAGCAGTTCTTC. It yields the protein CASSHWRVNEQFF.

CDR3 nucleotide sequence: TGTGCCAGCAGCCTGAGTCAGGGGGCGACCTACGAGCAGTACTTC. It yields the protein CASSLSQGATYEQYF. The rearrangement joins TRBV9 to TRBJ2-7, with 8 bases that match TRBD1. The V segment lost 4 bases and the J segment 2 bases; nucleotides outside the gene matches: 8. From germline, CDR1 is SGDLS and CDR2 YYNGEE. The CDR3 spans 15 residues. Using reference TRBV9 and TRBJ2-7 for the parts outside the CDR3, the full variable domain is DSGVTQTPKHLITATGQRVTLRCSPRSGDLSVYWYQQSLDQGLQFLIQYYNGEERAKGNILERFSAQQFPDLHSELNLSSLELGDSALYFCASSLSQGATYEQYFGPGTRLTVT.

The CDR3 here is CASRPGQQYSYNSPLHF. The CDR3 DNA reads as TGTGCCAGCAGGCCGGGACAACAATATTCCTATAATTCACCCCTCCACTTT. This chain uses TRBV2 with TRBJ1-6, with a possible D match to TRBD1 (6 bases). V shed 6 bases and J shed 1 base, with 16 bases lying between them. Germline CDR1 and CDR2: SNHLY and FYNNEI. The CDR3 is 17 amino acids.

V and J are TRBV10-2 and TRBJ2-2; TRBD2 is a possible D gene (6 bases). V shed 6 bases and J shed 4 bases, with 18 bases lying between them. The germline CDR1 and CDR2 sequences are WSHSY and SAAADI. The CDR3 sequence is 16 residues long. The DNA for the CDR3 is TGCGCCAGCAGGGGGAGGAGTAGCGACATCACCGGGGAGCTGTTTTTT. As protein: CASRGRSSDITGELFF.

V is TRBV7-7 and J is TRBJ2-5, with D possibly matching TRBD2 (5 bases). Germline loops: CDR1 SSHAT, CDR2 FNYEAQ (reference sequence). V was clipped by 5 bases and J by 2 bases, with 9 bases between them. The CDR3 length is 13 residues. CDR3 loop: CASSLDSQETQYF. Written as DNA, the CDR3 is TGTGCCAGCAGCCTGGACTCACAAGAGACCCAGTACTTC.

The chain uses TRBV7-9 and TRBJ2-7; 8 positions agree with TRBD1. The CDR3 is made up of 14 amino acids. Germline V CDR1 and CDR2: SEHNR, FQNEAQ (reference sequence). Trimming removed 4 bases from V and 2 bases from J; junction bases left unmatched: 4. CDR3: CASSSGQGPYEQYF. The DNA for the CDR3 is TGTGCCAGCAGCTCAGGACAGGGTCCCTACGAGCAGTACTTC.

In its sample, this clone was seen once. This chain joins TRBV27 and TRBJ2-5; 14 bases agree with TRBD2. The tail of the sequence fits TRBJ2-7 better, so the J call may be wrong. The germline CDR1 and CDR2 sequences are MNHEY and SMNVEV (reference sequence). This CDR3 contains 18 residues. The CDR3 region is CASSLGTSGGSGYYEQYF. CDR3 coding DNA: TGTGCCAGCAGTTTGGGGACTAGCGGGGGTTCTGGCTACTACGAGCAGTACTTC.